Below, 3 T cell receptor beta chains from the same sample are listed, as sequenced in a study of T-cell reconstitution after alpha-beta-depleted transplantation in children. Library preparation (for TCRbeta) was performed with unique molecular identifiers. MiXCR, run by TCRdb on the PCR reads, gives a single entry per CDR3 protein. Of about 240,000 distinct CDR3 sequences listed, roughly 23% are singletons. The input for sequencing was PBMCs, taken before TCRalphabeta/CD19-depleted stem cell transplant. These TCRs come from a girl aged 2 to 10 with Fanconi anemia, due to receive a stem cell transplant.

This clonotype was seen at least ten times. CDR3 in DNA: TGTGCCAGCATGGGGTTTTCGGAGACCCAGTACTTC. It codes for CASMGFSETQYF. The V and J genes are TRBV6-6 and TRBJ2-5, with D unresolved. The ends were cut back, 7 bases at V and 5 bases at J, with 11 bases in the middle. CDR1 MNHNY and CDR2 SVGAGI come from the germline V gene (reference sequence). There are 12 residues in the CDR3.

This chain uses TRBV6-2 or TRBV6-3 with TRBJ2-5; D possibly corresponds to TRBD2 (7 bases). V was clipped by 2 bases and J by 4 bases, with 11 bases between them. In germline, CDR1 is MNHEY, CDR2 SVGEGT. The CDR3 runs 14 residues. The CDR3 here is CASSYGGAVETQYF. As DNA, the CDR3 is TGTGCCAGCAGTTACGGGGGGGCCGTAGAGACCCAGTACTTC.

This clonotype was seen at least ten times. V gene TRBV20-1 combines with J gene TRBJ2-7; 11 bases fit TRBD2. This CDR3 has 14 residues. V gave up 0 bases and J gave up 6 bases; unmatched junction bases: 4. Germline values: CDR1 DFQATT, CDR2 SNEGSKA (reference sequence). For the CDR3, the DNA is TGCAGTGCTAGAGAAACTAGCGGGAGCTCCGAGCAGTACTTC. This sequence encodes CSARETSGSSEQYF.